One and the same sample provided the 26 T cell receptor beta chains below, sequenced in a study of blood T cells in healthy people across ages. A second PCR, run for roughly 6 to 11 cycles, used a sample-barcoded 5' primer plus a J-beta primer mix. Each CDR3 protein gets one entry after TCRdb re-called the 5' RACE reads with MiXCR. The sample has 800,000 to 950,000 distinct CDR3 sequences, approximately 35% seen once. The sequencing sample was made of blood. These receptors all stem from a man aged 18 to 30 in good health.

This clonotype was counted at least ten times. The gene calls are TRBV7-2 and TRBJ2-3; 9 nucleotides line up with TRBD2. CDR3 length equals 16 residues. Germline lookup yields CDR1 SGHTA and CDR2 FQGNSA. Losses at the gene ends were 4 bases for V and 0 bases for J; bases not matched to a gene: 5. The CDR3 nucleotides read TGTGCCAGCAGCTCCTTGAGCGGGGGGAGCACAGATACGCAGTATTTT. Translation: CASSSLSGGSTDTQYF.

This chain connects TRBV2 to TRBJ1-1; D is ambiguous. V shed 1 base and J shed 11 bases, with 14 bases lying between them. This CDR3 is 13 amino acids long. Germline lookup yields CDR1 SNHLY and CDR2 FYNNEI. CDR3: CASSEGTGCRAFF. The CDR3 DNA reads as TGTGCCAGCAGTGAAGGAACTGGGTGTAGGGCTTTCTTT.

The gene calls are TRBV20-1 and TRBJ2-7, with TRBD2 matching over 8 bases. Trimming took 5 bases from V and 5 from J; bases not matched to a gene: 11. Germline-derived CDR1 and CDR2 are DFQATT and SNEGSKA (reference sequence). There are 14 residues in the CDR3. CDR3 amino acids: CSARIGLASDEQYF. CDR3 coding DNA: TGCAGTGCTCGCATCGGACTAGCATCCGACGAGCAGTACTTC.

The V gene is TRBV5-1, the J gene TRBJ2-7; D not certain. Trimming pared 0 bases from V and 5 bases from J, leaving 18 bases between. This CDR3 contains 16 residues. In germline, CDR1 is SGHRS, CDR2 YFSETQ. The CDR3 loop is CASSLAATRSRDEQYF. For the CDR3, the DNA is TGCGCCAGCAGCTTGGCCGCCACCCGTAGTCGGGACGAGCAGTACTTC.

As regards this clonotype: A much larger clonotype is one base distant, so this may be a read error. The J gene is TRBJ2-1, the V gene TRBV10-3; 7 bases agree with TRBD2. The CDR3 covers 13 residues. With 10 bases clipped from V and 2 bases from J, the junction kept 5 bases outside the gene matches. Germline V gives CDR1 ENHRY, CDR2 SYGVKD. CDR3 in amino acids: CATAGETYNEQFF. The CDR3 nucleotides are TGTGCCACCGCGGGGGAGACCTACAATGAGCAGTTCTTC.

Details on this clonotype: A read error is possible here, since a much larger clone lies one base away. The rearrangement uses TRBV29-1 and TRBJ2-1; D not certain. V was shortened by 7 bases and J by 7 bases, with 20 bases between the two germline ends. The CDR3 is made up of 14 amino acids. CDR1 and CDR2 from the germline V gene are SQVTM and ANQGSEA. As DNA, the CDR3 is TGCAGCGGGGCCAGGCCGGCAGTTAGTAATGAGCAGTTCTTC. This codes for CSGARPAVSNEQFF.

This clonotype was seen more than once but under ten times. The chain combines TRBV20-1 with TRBJ1-5; TRBD1 matches at 12 bases. Germline CDR1 DFQATT, CDR2 SNEGSKA (reference sequence). Trimming cost V 6 bases and J 7 bases; bases outside gene matches: 4. The CDR3 is 13 residues long. The chain's CDR3 is CSARDRGRQPQHF. CDR3 nucleotide sequence: TGCAGTGCAAGGGACAGGGGGCGGCAGCCCCAGCATTTT.

The chain is built from TRBV20-1 and TRBJ2-1; D is perhaps TRBD1 (6 bases). CDR3 length: 14 residues. Germline loops: CDR1 DFQATT, CDR2 SNEGSKA (reference sequence). V was trimmed by 7 bases and J by 7 bases, leaving 20 bases between them. CDR3 in DNA: TGCAGTGTGAGATTAGGGGGTTTAGGGAATGAGCAGTTCTTC. Translating it yields CSVRLGGLGNEQFF.

The chain links TRBV6-6 to TRBJ1-2, with 10 bases aligning to TRBD1. CDR3 length equals 16 residues. The germline V gene encodes CDR1 MNHNY and CDR2 SVGAGI (reference sequence). J gave up 3 bases and V 8 bases, and 12 bases lay outside the gene matches. CDR3 sequence (DNA): TGTGCCAGCGGCCGGGACAGGGGTCTTGGGGACTATGGCTACACCTTC. This sequence encodes CASGRDRGLGDYGYTF.

Note on this clonotype: Being one base from a much bigger clone, this may be a read error. The V and J genes are TRBV20-1 and TRBJ2-1; perhaps TRBD2 as D (6 bases). The CDR3 is made up of 15 amino acids. Looked up from germline, CDR1 is DFQATT and CDR2 is SNEGSKA (reference sequence). Trimming took off 1 base at V and 5 bases at J, with 15 bases between the two ends. This chain's CDR3 is CSARAASVLNNEQFF. The CDR3 nucleotides are TGCAGTGCTAGAGCGGCTAGCGTCTTGAACAATGAGCAGTTCTTC.

The rearrangement links TRBV14 to TRBJ2-7; TRBD1 agrees at 9 bases. The CDR3 is 15 residues long. With V trimmed by 3 bases and J by 7 bases, 10 bases remained unmatched. Germline CDR1 and CDR2: SGHDN and FVKESK. CDR3 sequence: CASSHRQGGPNEQYF. The CDR3 DNA reads as TGTGCCAGCAGCCACCGACAGGGGGGACCAAATGAGCAGTACTTC.

V gene TRBV20-1 combines with J gene TRBJ1-6; the D is unclear. Trimming took 5 bases from V and 0 from J, leaving 11 bases between them. This CDR3 is 15 amino acids long. The germline CDR1 and CDR2 sequences are DFQATT and SNEGSKA (reference sequence). The CDR3 reads CSASAGSSYNSPLHF. CDR3 nucleotide sequence: TGCAGTGCTTCAGCGGGAAGCTCCTATAATTCACCCCTCCACTTT.

The V and J genes are TRBV6-6 and TRBJ2-1; the D gene is possibly TRBD1 (5 bases). Gene TRBJ2-7 matches the end of the DNA better, so the J call may be wrong. The CDR3 extends over 11 amino acids. Germline V CDR1 and CDR2: MNHNY, SVGAGI (reference sequence). This CDR3 reads CASQGGNEQYF. The CDR3 DNA reads TGTGCCAGCCAGGGCGGTAATGAGCAGTACTTC.

This clonotype was observed a few times. The chain uses TRBV30 and TRBJ1-4, with D possibly being TRBD1 (6 bases). V was clipped by 5 bases and J by 8 bases, with 24 bases between them. CDR3 size: 16 residues. Per germline, CDR1 GTSNPN and CDR2 SVGIG (reference sequence). CDR3 protein: CAWAEGRRGLWEKLFF. Written as DNA, the CDR3 is TGTGCCTGGGCTGAGGGACGCCGGGGGCTGTGGGAAAAACTGTTTTTT.

The chain links TRBV27 to TRBJ2-5; 10 nucleotides line up with TRBD2. V shed 5 bases, J shed 3 bases, and the junction held 15 bases outside the gene matches. CDR1 MNHEY and CDR2 SMNVEV come from the germline V gene (reference sequence). The CDR3 extends over 18 amino acids. CDR3 sequence: CASSPYGGLAVTEETQYF. The CDR3, as DNA: TGTGCCAGCAGTCCATATGGTGGACTAGCGGTAACTGAAGAGACCCAGTACTTC.

This chain joins TRBV20-1 and TRBJ1-2; maybe TRBD1 (5 bases). The CDR3 extends over 12 amino acids. Trimming pared 7 bases from V and 7 bases from J, leaving 16 bases between. Germline CDR1 reads DFQATT; CDR2 reads SNEGSKA (reference sequence). The CDR3 sequence is CSGQTRGGGYTF. CDR3 sequence (DNA): TGCAGTGGCCAGACTCGGGGGGGTGGCTACACCTTC.

The genes are TRBV12-3 or TRBV12-4 and TRBJ2-3, with TRBD2 matching over 8 bases. J was trimmed by 13 bases and V by 1 base; bases with no gene match: 19. The CDR3 extends over 17 amino acids. CDR3 nucleotides: TGTGCCAGCAGTTTAGGCCCGGGACTAGGCGGCACAGATGTGGAGTATTTT. The encoded protein is CASSLGPGLGGTDVEYF.

The table lists this clonotype with a few counts. The chain links TRBV28 to TRBJ2-1; D is perhaps TRBD1 or TRBD2 (6 bases each). The CDR3 extends over 15 amino acids. Germline CDR1 MDHEN, CDR2 SYDVKM. Trimming removed 10 bases at V and 0 bases at J, with 16 bases between. For the CDR3, the DNA is TGTGCCACCATAGGGGGGTACAGCTCCTACAATGAGCAGTTCTTC. Amino acid sequence: CATIGGYSSYNEQFF. Filled out from reference TRBV28 and TRBJ2-1, the complete variable domain reads DVKVTQSSRYLVKRTGEKVFLECVQDMDHENMFWYRQDPGLGLRLIYFSYDVKMKEKGDIPEGYSVSREKKERFSLILESASTNQTSMYLCATIGGYSSYNEQFFGPGTRLTVL.

Many counts were recorded for this clonotype. V usage is TRBV5-1 and J usage is TRBJ2-6; D is uncertain. Germline CDR1 is SGHRS and CDR2 is YFSETQ. Trimming stripped 0 bases from V and 1 base from J, with 5 bases between. The CDR3 runs 15 residues. The CDR3 coding sequence is TGCGCCAGCAGCTTGGATAGATCTGGGGCCAACGTCCTGACTTTC. Protein product: CASSLDRSGANVLTF.

CDR3 in DNA: TGTGCCAGCAGTCGGGAAGGCCCTTTGAACACTGAAGCTTTCTTT. It translates to CASSREGPLNTEAFF. V gene TRBV6-2 or TRBV6-3 combines with J gene TRBJ1-1, with no clear D. Trimming removed 5 bases at V and 0 bases at J, with 13 bases between. This CDR3 has 15 residues. The germline gives CDR1 MNHEY, CDR2 SVGEGT.

The CDR3 region is CASSGQGPSGYTF. The CDR3 coding sequence is TGTGCCAGCAGTGGACAGGGCCCGAGCGGCTACACCTTC. J is TRBJ1-2 and V is TRBV6-2 or TRBV6-3; 8 nucleotides align to TRBD1. CDR1 is MNHEY, CDR2 SVGEGT, per germline. The CDR3 is 13 residues long. Trimming took 5 bases from V and 8 from J; bases not matched to a gene: 7.

This clonotype was counted only a few times. This rearrangement joins TRBV7-9 to TRBJ1-1, with TRBD1 matching over 10 bases. The CDR3 is 14 residues long. Trimming took 5 bases from V and 5 from J; bases not matched to a gene: 5. Looked up from germline, CDR1 is SEHNR and CDR2 is FQNEAQ (reference sequence). The CDR3 loop reads CASSGQGVITEAFF. For the CDR3, the DNA is TGTGCCAGCAGCGGACAGGGGGTGATAACTGAAGCTTTCTTT.

The V gene is TRBV12-3 or TRBV12-4, the J gene TRBJ2-7, with TRBD1 as a possible D gene (6 bases). V lost 6 bases to trimming and J lost 7 bases, with 13 bases between them. The length of the CDR3 is 12 residues. CDR3 protein: CASSRTGLEQYF. CDR3 sequence (DNA): TGTGCCAGCAGCCGAACAGGGTTAGAGCAGTACTTC.

The chain recombines TRBV4-1 with TRBJ1-4; D not certain. Trimming removed 3 bases at V and 6 bases at J, with 11 bases between. Per the germline V gene, CDR1 is MGHRA and CDR2 is YSYEKL. The CDR3 is 14 amino acids. The CDR3 DNA sequence: TGCGCCAGCAGCCACCAATATTCGGATGAAAAACTGTTTTTT. Protein: CASSHQYSDEKLFF.

This clonotype was seen a few times. The V call is TRBV6-2 or TRBV6-3, the J call TRBJ2-1; D is possibly TRBD2 (5 bases). The CDR3 consists of 15 residues. V was cut by 2 bases and J by 0 bases, with 8 bases left in between. The germline V gene has CDR1 MNHEY and CDR2 SVGEGT. The CDR3 bases are TGTGCCAGCAGTTACACAGCGGACTCCTACAATGAGCAGTTCTTC. It codes for CASSYTADSYNEQFF.

This clonotype showed up many times. The V gene is TRBV5-1, the J gene TRBJ2-3, with D hard to call. The V gene's germline CDR1 is SGHRS and CDR2 YFSETQ. V dropped 0 bases and J dropped 2 bases, with 10 bases sitting between them. The CDR3 totals 15 residues. The CDR3 loop is CASSLEGPSTDTQYF. Written as DNA, the CDR3 is TGCGCCAGCAGCTTGGAAGGGCCGTCCACAGATACGCAGTATTTT. Variable domain in full (rest from reference TRBV5-1 and TRBJ2-3): KAGVTQTPRYLIKTRGQQVTLSCSPISGHRSVSWYQQTPGQGLQFLFEYFSETQRNKGNFPGRFSGRQFSNSRSEMNVSTLELGDSALYLCASSLEGPSTDTQYFGPGTRLTVL.